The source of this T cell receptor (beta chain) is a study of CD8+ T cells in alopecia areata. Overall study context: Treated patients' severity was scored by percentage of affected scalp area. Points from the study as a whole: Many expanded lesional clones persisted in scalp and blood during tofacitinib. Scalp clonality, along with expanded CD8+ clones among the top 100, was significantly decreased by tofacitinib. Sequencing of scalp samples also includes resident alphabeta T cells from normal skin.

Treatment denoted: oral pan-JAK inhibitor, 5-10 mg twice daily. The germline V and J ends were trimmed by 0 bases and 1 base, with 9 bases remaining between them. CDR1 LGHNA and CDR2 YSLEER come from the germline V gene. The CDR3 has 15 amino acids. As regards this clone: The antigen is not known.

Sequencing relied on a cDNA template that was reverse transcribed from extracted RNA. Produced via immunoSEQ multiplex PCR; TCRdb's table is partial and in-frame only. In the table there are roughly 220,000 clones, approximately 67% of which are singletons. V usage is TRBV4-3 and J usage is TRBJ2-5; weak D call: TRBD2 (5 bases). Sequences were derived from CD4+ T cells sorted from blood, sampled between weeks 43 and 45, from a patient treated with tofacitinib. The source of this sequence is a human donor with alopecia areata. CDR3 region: CASSQEGLPQETQYF. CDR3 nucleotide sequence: TGCGCCAGCAGCCAAGAAGGACTGCCCCAAGAGACCCAGTACTTC.